One sample yielded the 25 T cell receptor beta chains listed below, sequenced in a study of cytomegalovirus exposure and HLA in healthy donors. Primers: 60 Vbeta forward and 13 Jbeta reverse. The assay was immunoSEQ multiplex PCR, and TCRdb's table has in-frame clones only and misses some. In total, the table holds around 70,000 clones. The sequencing input was PBMCs. Receptors originate from a woman under 40 in good health and CMV-seronegative.

The chain uses TRBV6-5 and TRBJ2-1; TRBD2 agrees at 8 bases. This CDR3 has 15 residues. J gave up 4 bases and V 4 bases, and 6 bases lay outside the gene matches. Looked up from germline, CDR1 is MNHEY and CDR2 is SVGAGI. In DNA form, the CDR3 reads TGTGCCAGCAGTTCCAGCGGGAGTCCATACAATGAGCAGTTCTTC. It is translated as CASSSSGSPYNEQFF.

The DNA of the CDR3 is TGTGCCATCAGTCGAACGTCCGACAGGGTAAACTACGAGCAGTACTTC. It specifies CAISRTSDRVNYEQYF. This chain joins TRBV10-3 and TRBJ2-7, with 7 positions matching TRBD1. Germline CDR1 reads ENHRY; CDR2 reads SYGVKD. This CDR3 spans 16 amino acids. Trimming removed 5 bases from V and 3 bases from J; junction bases left unmatched: 13.

The chain recombines TRBV4-2 with TRBJ2-7; D call uncertain. The CDR3 is 12 residues long. Trimming left V 0 bases short and J 6 bases short, with 6 bases between. Germline CDR1 and CDR2: LGHNA and YNFKEQ. The CDR3 reads CASSQDRREQYF. In DNA, the CDR3 is TGTGCCAGCAGCCAAGACAGGCGCGAGCAGTACTTC.

This rearrangement joins TRBV7-3 to TRBJ2-1; D call uncertain. The germline CDR1 and CDR2 sequences are SGHTA and FQGTGA. The CDR3 sequence is 13 residues long. V lost 1 base and J 5 bases, leaving 6 bases between the germline ends. CDR3 DNA: TGTGCCAGCAGCTTAAACTCGCACAATGAGCAGTTCTTC. Its translation is CASSLNSHNEQFF.

V is TRBV29-1 and J is TRBJ2-1; 14 bases match TRBD2. Germline V lookup: CDR1 SQVTM, CDR2 ANQGSEA. After removal of 3 bases from V and 4 bases from J, the junction contained 2 bases not matched to a gene. This CDR3 has 15 residues. The CDR3 region is CSVDGTSGRYNEQFF. The CDR3, as DNA: TGCAGCGTTGATGGGACTAGCGGGAGATACAATGAGCAGTTCTTC.

The chain uses TRBV4-3 and TRBJ1-1; D call uncertain. The CDR3 runs 11 residues. In germline, CDR1 is LGHNA, CDR2 YSLEER. Trimming took 3 bases from V and 7 from J, leaving 6 bases between them. The CDR3 here is CASSHNYEAFF. As DNA, the CDR3 is TGCGCCAGCAGCCACAACTATGAAGCTTTCTTT.

This chain links TRBV7-9 with TRBJ2-7; D unresolved. Germline V CDR1 and CDR2: SEHNR, FQNEAQ (reference sequence). The V end lost 5 bases, the J end lost 2 bases, and 16 bases lay between the germline ends. The CDR3 length is 15 residues. CDR3 residues: CASSLLQVATYEQYF. CDR3 bases: TGTGCCAGCAGCCTCCTCCAGGTTGCAACCTACGAGCAGTACTTC.

The chain employs TRBV9 and TRBJ2-3, with D possibly TRBD2 on 6 matching bases. The CDR3 is 17 residues long. Trimming took 0 bases from V and 0 from J, leaving 14 bases between them. Germline V CDR1 and CDR2: SGDLS, YYNGEE. CDR3 DNA sequence: TGTGCCAGCAGCGTAGATTCAGCGGGCCGAAGCACAGATACGCAGTATTTT. Its translation is CASSVDSAGRSTDTQYF.

V is TRBV9 and J is TRBJ2-3, with a possible D match to TRBD2 (5 bases). The length of the CDR3 is 15 residues. Germline-derived CDR1 and CDR2 are SGDLS and YYNGEE. Trimming removed 6 bases at V and 3 bases at J, with 17 bases between. CDR3: CASITWRRRTDTQYF. DNA of the CDR3: TGTGCCAGCATCACGTGGAGGAGGAGAACAGATACGCAGTATTTT.

This chain uses TRBV5-1 with TRBJ2-1, with 9 bases lining up with TRBD2. Per the germline V gene, CDR1 is SGHRS and CDR2 is YFSETQ. The CDR3 loop spans 16 amino acids. V lost 0 bases and J lost 0; bases outside the gene matches: 1. The CDR3 nucleotides read TGCGCCAGCAGCTTGGGACTAGCGGTCTCCTACAATGAGCAGTTCTTC. It is translated as CASSLGLAVSYNEQFF.

The chain couples TRBV28 to TRBJ2-5; D is perhaps TRBD1 (6 bases). Trimming shortened V by 7 bases and J by 2 bases, and 17 bases separated the two germline ends. Per the germline V gene, CDR1 is MDHEN and CDR2 is SYDVKM. The CDR3 spans 15 residues. The CDR3 sequence: CASTTGQPGQETQYF. The CDR3 DNA reads as TGTGCCAGCACCACCGGACAGCCCGGTCAAGAGACCCAGTACTTC.

The chain has TRBV28 and TRBJ1-2, with D unresolved. Deletions cut 10 bases from V and 6 bases from J, with 24 bases between. Germline V gene sequence: CDR1 MDHEN, CDR2 SYDVKM. This CDR3 spans 15 amino acids. The CDR3 coding sequence is TGTGCCACCCTACAGAGCCTGACGGCTCTGAATGGCTACACCTTC. Protein sequence: CATLQSLTALNGYTF.

DNA of the CDR3: TGTGCCAGCAGCCAACTCGGGAGCCCCGGGGAGCTGTTTTTT. This sequence encodes CASSQLGSPGELFF. The rearrangement joins TRBV4-2 to TRBJ2-2, with D possibly matching TRBD2 (6 bases). The CDR3 spans 14 residues. V was cut by 2 bases and J by 6 bases, with 10 bases left in between. Germline V gene data show CDR1 as LGHNA and CDR2 as YNFKEQ.

The chain employs TRBV29-1 and TRBJ2-1, with 9 bases identical to TRBD2. CDR1 and CDR2 (germline): SQVTM, ANQGSEA. The V segment lost 6 bases and the J segment 0 bases; nucleotides outside the gene matches: 3. CDR3 length: 14 residues. The CDR3 sequence is CSVGSGSSYNEQFF. CDR3 nucleotides: TGCAGCGTGGGTAGCGGGAGCTCCTACAATGAGCAGTTCTTC.

V usage is TRBV7-9 and J usage is TRBJ1-1, with D perhaps TRBD1 (6 bases). The V gene's germline CDR1 is SEHNR and CDR2 FQNEAQ (reference sequence). V was cut by 4 bases and J by 1 base, with 13 bases left in between. The CDR3 spans 15 residues. Written as DNA, the CDR3 is TGTGCCAGCAGCTACGCAGGGGCCACGAACACTGAAGCTTTCTTT. Protein: CASSYAGATNTEAFF.

The chain carries TRBV7-6 and TRBJ2-7; 8 bases fit TRBD2. The CDR3 runs to 15 residues. The trim removed 5 bases at V and 0 bases at J, leaving 6 bases unmatched. Germline CDR1 SGHVS, CDR2 FNYEAQ. CDR3 sequence (DNA): TGTGCCAGCAGCCCCCTAGCGGGCGTCTCCTACGAGCAGTACTTC. Amino acids: CASSPLAGVSYEQYF. Full variable domain (remainder filled in from reference TRBV7-6 and TRBJ2-7): GAGVSQSPRYKVTKRGQDVALRCDPISGHVSLYWYRQALGQGPEFLTYFNYEAQQDKSGLPNDRFSAERPEGSISTLTIQRTEQRDSAMYRCASSPLAGVSYEQYFGPGTRLTVT.

The rearrangement uses TRBV2 and TRBJ1-1; TRBD1 agrees at 8 bases. Germline trimming cut 8 bases from V and 1 base from J; bases unmatched to any gene: 15. The germline CDR1 and CDR2 sequences are SNHLY and FYNNEI. The CDR3 sequence is 17 residues long. Here the CDR3 DNA reads TGTGCCAGCGCAGATCAGGGGGCGGTAAGTCGGAACACTGAAGCTTTCTTT. This codes for CASADQGAVSRNTEAFF.

V usage is TRBV18 and J usage is TRBJ2-1; D may be TRBD1 (5 bases). Germline loops: CDR1 KGHSH, CDR2 LQKENI. Trimming cost V 3 bases and J 1 base, with 13 bases left between them. There are 16 residues in the CDR3. The DNA for the CDR3 is TGTGCCAGCTCACCTGGCAGGGCGCTTTCCTACAATGAGCAGTTCTTC. Translation: CASSPGRALSYNEQFF.

The rearrangement uses TRBV19 and TRBJ1-1; D is undetermined. V was shortened by 5 bases and J by 2 bases, with 9 bases between the two germline ends. CDR1 is LNHDA, CDR2 SQIVND, per germline (reference sequence). The CDR3 length is 13 residues. Here the CDR3 DNA reads TGTGCCAGTAGTTTCGGAGACAACACTGAAGCTTTCTTT. This codes for CASSFGDNTEAFF.

This chain connects TRBV19 to TRBJ1-5; D is undetermined. The V gene's germline CDR1 is LNHDA and CDR2 SQIVND (reference sequence). Deletions cut 6 bases from V and 6 bases from J, with 15 bases between. The CDR3 contains 14 residues. CDR3 region: CASRPVETVQPQHF. The CDR3 DNA reads TGTGCCAGTAGGCCGGTCGAAACGGTTCAGCCCCAGCATTTT.

To note about this clone: Other DNA sequences within the sample encode an identical CDR3. The genes are TRBV7-2 and TRBJ1-6; maybe TRBD1 (5 bases). The CDR3 consists of 14 residues. Looked up from germline, CDR1 is SGHTA and CDR2 is FQGNSA. V lost 6 bases, J lost 6 bases, and 12 bases lay in between. Written as DNA, the CDR3 is TGTGCCAGCAGTTCAGGGACTCCTAATTCACCCCTCCACTTT. Protein product: CASSSGTPNSPLHF.

The J gene is TRBJ1-1, the V gene TRBV2, with a tentative D call TRBD1 (5 bases). Trimming took off 7 bases at V and 0 bases at J, with 12 bases between the two ends. The CDR3 is 14 amino acids. Per the germline V gene, CDR1 is SNHLY and CDR2 is FYNNEI. The CDR3 here is CASMAGQLNTEAFF. CDR3 in DNA: TGTGCCAGCATGGCGGGGCAGCTGAACACTGAAGCTTTCTTT.

The V gene is TRBV5-6, the J gene TRBJ2-2, with D unresolved. Deletions cut 4 bases from V and 7 bases from J, with 8 bases between. Germline-derived CDR1 and CDR2 are SGHDT and YYEEEE. The CDR3 totals 12 residues. The DNA for the CDR3 is TGTGCCAGCAGCCGTCCCAGCGGGGAGCTGTTTTTT. This translates into CASSRPSGELFF.

The V gene is TRBV19, the J gene TRBJ2-5; 11 positions match TRBD2. Germline trimming cut 5 bases from V and 1 base from J; bases unmatched to any gene: 3. CDR1 is LNHDA, CDR2 SQIVND, per germline (reference sequence). The CDR3 loop spans 15 amino acids. The CDR3 region has the DNA TGTGCCAGTAGTTGGCTAGCGGGGGGCCAAGAGACCCAGTACTTC. Translated: CASSWLAGGQETQYF.

The genes are TRBV19 and TRBJ2-5; TRBD1 matches at 7 bases. V shed 5 bases and J 7 bases; nucleotides not matched to a gene: 10. There are 14 residues in the CDR3. Germline loops: CDR1 LNHDA, CDR2 SQIVND (reference sequence). CDR3 coding DNA: TGTGCCAGTAGTGCCGTCCGGGACAGCGGGACCCAGTACTTC. This codes for CASSAVRDSGTQYF.